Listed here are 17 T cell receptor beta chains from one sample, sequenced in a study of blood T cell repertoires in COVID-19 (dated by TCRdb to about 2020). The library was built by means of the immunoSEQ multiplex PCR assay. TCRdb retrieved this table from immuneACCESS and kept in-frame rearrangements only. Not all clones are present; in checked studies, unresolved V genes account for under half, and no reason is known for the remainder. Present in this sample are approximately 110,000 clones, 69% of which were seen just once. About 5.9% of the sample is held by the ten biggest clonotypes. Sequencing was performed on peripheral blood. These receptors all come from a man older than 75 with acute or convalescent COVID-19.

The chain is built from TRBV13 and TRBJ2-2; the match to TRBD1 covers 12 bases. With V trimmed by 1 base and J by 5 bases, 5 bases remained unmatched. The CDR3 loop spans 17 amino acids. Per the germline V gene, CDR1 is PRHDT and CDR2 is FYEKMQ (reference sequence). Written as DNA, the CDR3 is TGTGCCAGCAGCTTAGTCCGGGACAGGGGGCCTACCGGGGAGCTGTTTTTT. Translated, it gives CASSLVRDRGPTGELFF.

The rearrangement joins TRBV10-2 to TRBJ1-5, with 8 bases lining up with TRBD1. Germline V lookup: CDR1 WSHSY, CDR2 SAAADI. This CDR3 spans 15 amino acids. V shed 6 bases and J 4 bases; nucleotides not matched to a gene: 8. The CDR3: CASRTGTGVNQPQHF. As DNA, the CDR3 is TGCGCCAGCAGAACCGGGACAGGCGTTAATCAGCCCCAGCATTTT.

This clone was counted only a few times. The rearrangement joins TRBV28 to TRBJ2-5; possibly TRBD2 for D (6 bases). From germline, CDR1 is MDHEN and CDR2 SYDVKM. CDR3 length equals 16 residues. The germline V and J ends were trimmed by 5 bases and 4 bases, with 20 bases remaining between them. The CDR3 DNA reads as TGTGCCAGCAGTCCGAATGGACTTACCGGGGGAGAGACCCAGTACTTC. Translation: CASSPNGLTGGETQYF.

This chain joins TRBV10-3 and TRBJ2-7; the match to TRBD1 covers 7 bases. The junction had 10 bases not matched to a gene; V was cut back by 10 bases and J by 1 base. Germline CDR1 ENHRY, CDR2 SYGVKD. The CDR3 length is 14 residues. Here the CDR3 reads CATSRDRSSYEQYF. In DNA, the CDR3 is TGTGCCACAAGCCGGGACAGATCATCCTACGAGCAGTACTTC.

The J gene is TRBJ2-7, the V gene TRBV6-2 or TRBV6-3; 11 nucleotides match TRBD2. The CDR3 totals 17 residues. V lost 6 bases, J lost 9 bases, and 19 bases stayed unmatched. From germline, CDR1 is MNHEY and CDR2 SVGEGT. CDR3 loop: CASSPTGLAANMFGQYF. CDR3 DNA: TGTGCCAGCAGCCCGACGGGACTAGCGGCGAATATGTTTGGGCAGTACTTC.

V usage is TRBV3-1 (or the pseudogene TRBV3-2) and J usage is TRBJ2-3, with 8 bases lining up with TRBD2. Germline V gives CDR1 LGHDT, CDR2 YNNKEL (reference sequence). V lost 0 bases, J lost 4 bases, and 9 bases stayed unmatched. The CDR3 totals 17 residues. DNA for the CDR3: TGTGCCAGCAGCCAAGAACTGCTAGCGGGCGGACCAGATACGCAGTATTTT. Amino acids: CASSQELLAGGPDTQYF.

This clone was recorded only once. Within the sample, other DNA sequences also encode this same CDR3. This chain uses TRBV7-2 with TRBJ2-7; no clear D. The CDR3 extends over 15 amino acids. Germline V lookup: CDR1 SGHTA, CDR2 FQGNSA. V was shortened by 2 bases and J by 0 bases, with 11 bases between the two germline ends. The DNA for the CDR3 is TGTGCCAGCAGCTTATCGCACGCCAGCTCCTACGAGCAGTACTTC. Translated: CASSLSHASSYEQYF.

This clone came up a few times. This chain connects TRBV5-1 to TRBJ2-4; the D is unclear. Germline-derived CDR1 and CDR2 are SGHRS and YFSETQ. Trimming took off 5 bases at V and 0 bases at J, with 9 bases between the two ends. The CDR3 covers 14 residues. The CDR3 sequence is CASRESLAKNIQYF. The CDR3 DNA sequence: TGCGCCAGCAGAGAGAGCTTAGCCAAAAACATTCAGTACTTC.

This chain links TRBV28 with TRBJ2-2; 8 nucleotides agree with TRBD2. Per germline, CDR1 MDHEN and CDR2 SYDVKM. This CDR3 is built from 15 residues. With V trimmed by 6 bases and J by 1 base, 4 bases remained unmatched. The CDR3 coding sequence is TGTGCCAGCAGGCCGGGGGGGGTGAACACCGGGGAGCTGTTTTTT. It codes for CASRPGGVNTGELFF.

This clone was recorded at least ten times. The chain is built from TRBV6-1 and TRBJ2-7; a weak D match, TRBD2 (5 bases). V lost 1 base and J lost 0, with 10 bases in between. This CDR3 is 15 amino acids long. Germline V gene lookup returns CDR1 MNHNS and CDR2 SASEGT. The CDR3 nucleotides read TGTGCCAGCAGTGAAGTCGCCGGGGACTCCTACGAGCAGTACTTC. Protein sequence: CASSEVAGDSYEQYF.

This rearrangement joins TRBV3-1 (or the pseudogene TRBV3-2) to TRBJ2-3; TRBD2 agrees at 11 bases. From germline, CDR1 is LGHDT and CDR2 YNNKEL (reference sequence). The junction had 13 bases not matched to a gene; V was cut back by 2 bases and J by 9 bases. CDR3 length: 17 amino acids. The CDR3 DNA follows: TGTGCCAGCAGCCAATACCCAGGGACTAGCGGAGGGGGGACGCAGTATTTT. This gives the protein CASSQYPGTSGGGTQYF.

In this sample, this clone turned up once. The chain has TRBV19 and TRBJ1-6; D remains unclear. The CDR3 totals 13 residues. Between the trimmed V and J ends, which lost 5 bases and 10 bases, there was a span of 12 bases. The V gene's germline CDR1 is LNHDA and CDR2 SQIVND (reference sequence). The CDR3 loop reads CASSDTTNSPLHF. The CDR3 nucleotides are TGTGCCAGTAGTGACACAACCAACTCACCCCTCCACTTT.

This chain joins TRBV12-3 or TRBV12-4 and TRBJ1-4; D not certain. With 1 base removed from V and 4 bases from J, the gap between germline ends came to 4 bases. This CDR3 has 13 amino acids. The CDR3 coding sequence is TGTGCCAGCAGTTTAGGGAGTAATGAAAAACTGTTTTTT. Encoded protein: CASSLGSNEKLFF.

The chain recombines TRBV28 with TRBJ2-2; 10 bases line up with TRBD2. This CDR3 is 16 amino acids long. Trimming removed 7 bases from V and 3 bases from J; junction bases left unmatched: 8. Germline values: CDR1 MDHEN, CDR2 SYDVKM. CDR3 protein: CASTIASGSDTGELFF. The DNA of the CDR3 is TGTGCCAGCACCATCGCTAGCGGGAGCGACACCGGGGAGCTGTTTTTT. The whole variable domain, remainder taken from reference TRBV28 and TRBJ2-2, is DVKVTQSSRYLVKRTGEKVFLECVQDMDHENMFWYRQDPGLGLRLIYFSYDVKMKEKGDIPEGYSVSREKKERFSLILESASTNQTSMYLCASTIASGSDTGELFFGEGSRLTVL.

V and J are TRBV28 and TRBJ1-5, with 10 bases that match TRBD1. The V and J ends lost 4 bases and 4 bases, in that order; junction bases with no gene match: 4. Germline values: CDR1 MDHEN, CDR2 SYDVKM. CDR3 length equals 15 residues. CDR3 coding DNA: TGTGCCAGCAGTTCCGACAGGGGGCGGAATCAGCCCCAGCATTTT. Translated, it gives CASSSDRGRNQPQHF.

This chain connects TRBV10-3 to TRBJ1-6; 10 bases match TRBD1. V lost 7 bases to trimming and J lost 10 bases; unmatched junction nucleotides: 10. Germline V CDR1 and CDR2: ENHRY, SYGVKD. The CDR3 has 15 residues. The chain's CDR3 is CAINPTGGQGSPLHF. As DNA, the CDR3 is TGTGCCATCAATCCGACAGGGGGCCAAGGATCACCCCTCCACTTT.

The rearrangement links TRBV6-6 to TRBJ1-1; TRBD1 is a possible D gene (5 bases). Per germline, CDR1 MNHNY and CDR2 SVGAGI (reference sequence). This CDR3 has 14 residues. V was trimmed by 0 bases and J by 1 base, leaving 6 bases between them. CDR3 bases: TGTGCCAGCAGTTACTCAGGGGAGAACACTGAAGCTTTCTTT. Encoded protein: CASSYSGENTEAFF.